A single sample is the source of the 2 T cell receptor beta chains below, sequenced in a study of blood T cell repertoires in COVID-19. Profiling relied on immunoSEQ multiplex PCR, and the TCRdb table lists in-frame clones only, not all of them. The repertoire consists of approximately 290,000 clones, with roughly nine tenths occurring once and the leading ten covering about 2.3%. The sequenced material came from peripheral blood. The receptors were sampled from a man younger than 30 with active or convalescent COVID-19.

The rearrangement links TRBV5-5 to TRBJ2-7; D is ambiguous. Trimming removed 6 bases from V and 0 bases from J, with 13 bases in between. Germline V lookup: CDR1 SGHKS, CDR2 YYEKEE (reference sequence). The CDR3 is made up of 14 amino acids. The CDR3 is CASTSSHSSYEQYF. CDR3 nucleotide sequence: TGTGCCAGCACCTCTTCCCACAGCTCCTACGAGCAGTACTTC.

V is TRBV3-1 (or the pseudogene TRBV3-2) and J is TRBJ1-4; D may be TRBD1 (6 bases). CDR3 length equals 16 residues. With 0 bases removed from V and 7 bases from J, the gap between germline ends came to 15 bases. CDR1 is LGHDT and CDR2 is YNNKEL in the germline V gene (reference sequence). The DNA for the CDR3 is TGTGCCAGCAGCCAAGAGGGGGACACAGTGAGTGAAAAACTGTTTTTT. Amino acid sequence: CASSQEGDTVSEKLFF.